This is a list of T cell receptor beta chains from one sample in a study of blood T cell repertoires in COVID-19. Only in-frame clones appear in the TCRdb table, and some are missing; sequencing was by immunoSEQ multiplex PCR. The sample shows 110,000 to 150,000 clones, just over 85% of them seen only once. The sample comprised peripheral blood. These receptors all stem from a woman aged 60-70 years with acute or convalescent COVID-19. The CDR3 runs from the conserved cysteine through the conserved F or W.

V	CDR3
TRBV7-9	CASSRGLNEKLFF
TRBV9	CASSPGSHSTDTQYF
TRBV9	CASSVGDRGVSYGYTF
TRBV9	CASSVAGTVNEKLFF
TRBV28	CASSFRTVNQPQHF
TRBV7-8	CASSLNRNSPLHF
TRBV28	CASSLTGGMGKLFF
TRBV29-1	CSVPAYRVSSYEQYF
TRBV12-5	CASGLTNQRLVFYNEQFF
TRBV6-5	CASSRTVNYGYTF
TRBV5-5	CASSLEMILYNSPLHF
TRBV27	CASSKTAVSTGELFF
TRBV29-1	CSGGTSSYNEQFF
TRBV7-3	CASSLRHPPNTGELFF
TRBV5-4	CASSLPRGNTEAFF
TRBV18	CASSPPTESYGYTF
TRBV7-9	CASSPRQGSLSSTFF
TRBV30	CAWSVLGGSDGNTIYF
TRBV7-2	CASSLFLRGRTEAFF
TRBV5-1	CASSTHDPQVYGYTF
TRBV6-5	CAIPGEGIYNSPLHF
TRBV30	CAWSVIGGGAVYEQYF
TRBV19	CASNQRDRARNTIYF
TRBV4-1	CASSPRPQGYTGELFF
TRBV28	CASSFPGGFETQYF
TRBV29-1	CSVDPGGANTGELFF
TRBV9	CASSVSPHSPLHF
TRBV9	CASSPGLAPYEQYF
TRBV11-3	CASSFGGNTGELFF
TRBV28	CASRNRDYGYTF
TRBV25-1	CASSEGGGVYEQYF
TRBV5-4	CASSSGTGSEKLFF
TRBV6-5	CASRGGNIYNEQFF
TRBV6-5	CASSPKGKPQETQYF
TRBV6-2/TRBV6-3	CASSRGLATQYF
TRBV6-2/TRBV6-3	CASSFSGGVGYTF
TRBV5-4	CASSLGGLTGGAGTGELFF